This T cell receptor (beta chain) came from a study of blood T cell repertoires in COVID-19. Overall study: COVID-19 samples, acute and convalescent, were from the United States, Italy and Spain. The analysed material was cDNA or gDNA that came from T cells, B-cell-depleted T cells, or PBMCs.

The germline V gene has CDR1 KGHDR and CDR2 SFDVKD. V gave up 3 bases and J gave up 4 bases; unmatched junction bases: 4. This CDR3 spans 16 amino acids. As processed by the authors: How many nucleated cells were present was estimated from reference gene primer amplification. The protocol was immunoSEQ multiplex PCR, while the TCRdb copy is restricted to in-frame clones and leaves out a portion. V, J and clone size derive from that table, while D and trimming were established from the DNA sequence. The sample includes roughly 200,000 clones, around four fifths of them seen just once. The chain couples TRBV24-1 to TRBJ2-1, with 11 nucleotides matching TRBD2. The sequence was obtained from a man aged 40-50 years with active or convalescent COVID-19. Sequencing was done on a sample of peripheral blood. CDR3 amino acids: CATSDASGGYYNEQFF. The CDR3 DNA sequence: TGTGCCACCAGTGATGCTAGCGGGGGGTATTACAATGAGCAGTTCTTC.